The 11 T cell receptor beta chains below all came from one sample that was sequenced in a study of T cells in Graves' hyperthyroidism and ophthalmopathy. Template material for amplifying TCR beta CDR3 regions consisted of RNA transcripts. Initially, a first-round RT-PCR of the TCR CDR3 employed the HTBI primer set. TCRdb ran MiXCR on the multiplex PCR reads and lists one entry per CDR3 protein. The sample includes approximately 510,000 distinct CDR3 sequences, about 20% seen only once; the top ten take 26%. The sequenced sample consisted of blood. The receptors were gathered from a man younger than 35 with Graves' hyperthyroidism.

This clonotype has a count of ten or more. The chain recombines TRBV28 with TRBJ2-7, with D unresolved. CDR3 length equals 16 residues. V was trimmed by 3 bases and J by 1 base, leaving 16 bases between them. Germline V gene sequence: CDR1 MDHEN, CDR2 SYDVKM. The CDR3 region is CASSLPTGPISYEQYF. As DNA, the CDR3 is TGTGCCAGCAGTTTGCCGACTGGTCCCATATCCTACGAGCAGTACTTC.

The chain recombines TRBV12-3 or TRBV12-4 with TRBJ2-7, with D perhaps matching TRBD2 (5 bases). V shed 11 bases and J shed 1 base, with 12 bases lying between them. This CDR3 is built from 12 residues. The CDR3 DNA sequence: TGTGCCTCTCAAGGCGGGTCCTACGAGCAGTACTTC. Residues: CASQGGSYEQYF.

At least ten counts were recorded for this clonotype. This chain connects TRBV19 to TRBJ1-1, with no clear D. The CDR3 runs to 13 residues. The ends were cut back, 2 bases at V and 5 bases at J, with 9 bases in the middle. The V gene's germline CDR1 is LNHDA and CDR2 SQIVND (reference sequence). The DNA for the CDR3 is TGTGCCAGTAGTATATTTCAGGAAACTGAAGCTTTCTTT. It specifies CASSIFQETEAFF.

This clonotype was seen at least ten times. V gene TRBV6-1 combines with J gene TRBJ1-6, with unresolved D. CDR3 length equals 14 residues. Germline assignment: CDR1 MNHNS and CDR2 SASEGT. The V gene lost 2 bases and the J gene lost 10 bases, with 12 bases spanning the gap. The CDR3 DNA reads TGTGCCAGCAGTGAAATTGGAACAGCCTCACCCCTCCACTTT. Amino acid sequence: CASSEIGTASPLHF.

There are many counts of this clonotype. This chain uses TRBV28 with TRBJ1-1; D is possibly TRBD1 (5 bases). V lost 1 base to trimming and J lost 4 bases, with 10 bases between them. This CDR3 region has 14 residues. Per germline, CDR1 MDHEN and CDR2 SYDVKM. The CDR3 region has the DNA TGTGCCAGCAGTTTATCGGTGGGGGGCACTGAAGCTTTCTTT. Its translation is CASSLSVGGTEAFF. The full variable domain, with the rest looked up from reference TRBV28 and TRBJ1-1, is DVKVTQSSRYLVKRTGEKVFLECVQDMDHENMFWYRQDPGLGLRLIYFSYDVKMKEKGDIPEGYSVSREKKERFSLILESASTNQTSMYLCASSLSVGGTEAFFGQGTRLTVV.

This clonotype has a count of ten or more. Here the CDR3 reads CSARDRDRGALNTEAFF. Written as DNA, the CDR3 is TGCAGTGCTAGGGACCGGGACAGGGGCGCACTGAACACTGAAGCTTTCTTT. The chain employs TRBV20-1 and TRBJ1-1; TRBD1 matches at 10 bases. The CDR3 length is 17 residues. Germline trimming cut 3 bases from V and 0 bases from J; bases unmatched to any gene: 10. CDR1 DFQATT and CDR2 SNEGSKA come from the germline V gene (reference sequence).

This clonotype was seen a handful of times. J is TRBJ2-7 and V is TRBV6-2 or TRBV6-3, with a weak D call TRBD1 (5 bases). This CDR3 has 15 residues. Germline CDR1 reads MNHEY; CDR2 reads SVGEGT. V lost 0 bases, J lost 1 base, and 10 bases lay in between. The CDR3 loop reads CASSYSRVTSYEQYF. The DNA of the CDR3 is TGTGCCAGCAGTTACTCCAGGGTAACTTCCTACGAGCAGTACTTC.

The table lists this clonotype with many counts. This chain connects TRBV19 to TRBJ1-2; 9 bases match TRBD1. Germline CDR1 reads LNHDA; CDR2 reads SQIVND (reference sequence). The length of the CDR3 is 15 residues. The trim removed 10 bases at V and 3 bases at J, leaving 12 bases unmatched. This CDR3 reads CATPGWTGAYYGYTF. In nucleotides, the CDR3 is TGTGCCACTCCAGGTTGGACAGGGGCCTACTATGGCTACACCTTC.

This chain joins TRBV5-1 and TRBJ2-2; a possible D gene is TRBD2 (5 bases). V shed 7 bases and J shed 5 bases, with 9 bases lying between them. Germline CDR1 reads SGHRS; CDR2 reads YFSETQ. This CDR3 contains 12 residues. The CDR3 sequence is CASGKRTGELFF. The CDR3 region has the DNA TGCGCCAGCGGCAAGCGGACCGGGGAGCTGTTTTTT.

There are a few counts of this clonotype. The chain joins TRBV18 to TRBJ1-2; D is ambiguous. The CDR3 has 14 residues. Germline-derived CDR1 and CDR2 are KGHSH and LQKENI. V lost 2 bases and J lost 8, with 15 bases in between. CDR3 nucleotide sequence: TGTGCCAGCTCACCAAATGGCCACCCGGAAGGCTACACCTTC. It specifies CASSPNGHPEGYTF.

This sequence joins TRBV6-1 and TRBJ1-4; weak D call: TRBD1 (5 bases). V lost 4 bases, J lost 1 base, and 13 bases lay in between. This CDR3 region has 16 residues. Germline CDR1 and CDR2: MNHNS and SASEGT. The CDR3: CASSVAGGVTNEKLFF. The CDR3 bases are TGTGCCAGCAGTGTCGCGGGAGGGGTAACTAATGAAAAACTGTTTTTT.